What follows are 18 T cell receptor beta chains derived from one specimen sequenced in a study of CD8 T cells in ankylosing spondylitis. Whole-study results and caveats: Apparently characteristic of ankylosing spondylitis blood was a TCR beta motif (roughly 8 highly homologous variants).

These receptors have no known antigen. TCRdb redid the calling of the 5' RACE reads with MiXCR, one entry per CDR3 protein. Of roughly 300,000 distinct CDR3 sequences in the sample, less than 9.5% were seen once. Material for sequencing was blood, either unsorted or a sorted T cell fraction (not recorded which). These receptor sequences come from a male donor with ankylosing spondylitis.

In this sample, this clonotype turned up a few times. This chain uses TRBV9 with TRBJ2-1, with 10 bases fitting TRBD1. Looked up from germline, CDR1 is SGDLS and CDR2 is YYNGEE. Trimming removed 7 bases from V and 6 bases from J; junction bases left unmatched: 10. This CDR3 has 15 residues. In nucleotides, the CDR3 is TGTGCCAGCGGTTCTTGGGACAGGGGCTCCAATGAGCAGTTCTTC. Protein sequence: CASGSWDRGSNEQFF. The full variable domain, completed using reference TRBV9 and TRBJ2-1, is DSGVTQTPKHLITATGQRVTLRCSPRSGDLSVYWYQQSLDQGLQFLIQYYNGEERAKGNILERFSAQQFPDLHSELNLSSLELGDSALYFCASGSWDRGSNEQFFGPGTRLTVL.

This clonotype was found many times. This chain links TRBV7-9 with TRBJ1-1; D possibly corresponds to TRBD1 (6 bases). The germline CDR1 and CDR2 sequences are SEHNR and FQNEAQ (reference sequence). Trimming took 0 bases from V and 12 from J, leaving 17 bases between them. The CDR3 covers 14 residues. The CDR3: CASSLASVGTRSFF. The CDR3 bases are TGTGCCAGCAGCTTAGCGAGCGTAGGGACACGATCTTTCTTT.

This clonotype was seen only a few times. The chain employs TRBV12-3 or TRBV12-4 and TRBJ1-2, with D perhaps matching TRBD1 (6 bases). The length of the CDR3 is 12 residues. The V gene lost 5 bases and the J gene lost 8 bases, with 12 bases spanning the gap. This chain's CDR3 is CASSPHREGYTF. CDR3 nucleotide sequence: TGTGCCAGCAGTCCCCACAGGGAGGGCTACACCTTC.

In its sample, this clonotype was seen a few times. CDR3 in amino acids: CASSFWEGQNEQFF. DNA for the CDR3: TGTGCCAGCAGCTTCTGGGAGGGCCAGAATGAGCAGTTCTTC. This chain links TRBV7-8 with TRBJ2-1, with TRBD2 matching 7 bases. The V segment lost 3 bases and the J segment 7 bases; nucleotides outside the gene matches: 6. Germline CDR1 is SGHVS and CDR2 is FQNEAQ. CDR3 length: 14 amino acids.

This clonotype was seen at least ten times. The chain carries TRBV29-1 and TRBJ2-2; 7 bases are shared with TRBD1. This CDR3 has 14 amino acids. The V gene's germline CDR1 is SQVTM and CDR2 ANQGSEA. V was pared by 1 base and J by 1 base, with 0 bases of the junction left unmatched. The CDR3 spells CSVEGQGNTGELFF. The CDR3 DNA follows: TGCAGCGTTGAAGGACAGGGGAACACCGGGGAGCTGTTTTTT.

The rearrangement uses TRBV18 and TRBJ2-3, with 8 bases identical to TRBD1. The CDR3 contains 15 residues. The germline gives CDR1 KGHSH, CDR2 LQKENI. The V gene end was trimmed by 3 bases and the J gene end by 3 bases; junction bases not matched to a gene: 5. The CDR3 DNA is TGTGCCAGCTCACCGGGCAGGGGGCCGACAGATACGCAGTATTTT. It yields the protein CASSPGRGPTDTQYF.

The chain carries TRBV6-1 and TRBJ1-4; TRBD1 is a possible D gene (5 bases). CDR1 and CDR2 from the germline V gene are MNHNS and SASEGT. This CDR3 spans 14 amino acids. The V and J ends lost 5 bases and 7 bases respectively, with 14 bases between them. Written as DNA, the CDR3 is TGTGCCAGCAGTCAGGGTATACGGCGTGAAAAACTGTTTTTT. Protein product: CASSQGIRREKLFF.

This clonotype has a count of ten or more. The CDR3 sequence: CASSEMPGRDNEQFF. The CDR3 bases are TGTGCCAGCAGTGAGATGCCAGGGAGGGACAATGAGCAGTTCTTC. This sequence joins TRBV25-1 and TRBJ2-1, with TRBD2 matching over 7 bases. V trimming: 3 bases; J trimming: 5 bases; junction bases outside the gene matches: 7. The germline CDR1 and CDR2 sequences are MGHDK and SYGVNS. This CDR3 is built from 15 residues.

In this sample, this clonotype turned up many times. V is TRBV20-1 and J is TRBJ1-5; D remains ambiguous. Germline values: CDR1 DFQATT, CDR2 SNEGSKA (reference sequence). The V gene lost 3 bases and the J gene lost 5 bases, with 11 bases spanning the gap. The CDR3 is made up of 13 amino acids. This chain's CDR3 is CSASSRLDQPQHF. CDR3 in DNA: TGCAGTGCTAGCTCCAGGCTAGATCAGCCCCAGCATTTT.

This clonotype was detected ten times or more. The CDR3 sequence is CASLSSYEQYF. CDR3 sequence (DNA): TGTGCCAGCCTGTCCTCCTACGAGCAGTACTTC. The chain links TRBV28 to TRBJ2-7; D gene unclear. Germline loops: CDR1 MDHEN, CDR2 SYDVKM. The CDR3 loop spans 11 amino acids. The germline V and J ends were trimmed by 8 bases and 0 bases, with 5 bases remaining between them. The full variable domain, in which reference TRBV28 and TRBJ2-7 provide the parts outside the CDR3, is DVKVTQSSRYLVKRTGEKVFLECVQDMDHENMFWYRQDPGLGLRLIYFSYDVKMKEKGDIPEGYSVSREKKERFSLILESASTNQTSMYLCASLSSYEQYFGPGTRLTVT.

A few counts support this clonotype. The gene calls are TRBV4-2 and TRBJ1-4; D might be TRBD1 (5 bases). V was clipped by 4 bases and J by 3 bases, with 12 bases between them. Germline V lookup: CDR1 LGHNA, CDR2 YNFKEQ. The CDR3 runs 15 residues. CDR3 amino acids: CASSPSTEANEKLFF. CDR3 bases: TGTGCCAGCAGCCCCTCGACAGAAGCTAATGAAAAACTGTTTTTT.

This chain joins TRBV7-2 and TRBJ1-2, with D possibly being TRBD1 (5 bases). V was clipped by 4 bases and J by 4 bases, with 13 bases between them. CDR1 SGHTA and CDR2 FQGNSA come from the germline V gene. The CDR3 loop spans 14 amino acids. CDR3 coding DNA: TGTGCCAGCAGCTGGGGAGGGGCCTTCTATGGCTACACCTTC. Protein: CASSWGGAFYGYTF.

J is TRBJ1-1 and V is TRBV5-6, with D uncertain. This CDR3 has 14 residues. Germline V lookup: CDR1 SGHDT, CDR2 YYEEEE. Trimming shortened V by 0 bases and J by 3 bases, and 9 bases separated the two germline ends. CDR3 protein: CASSLGEIYTEAFF. The CDR3, as DNA: TGTGCCAGCAGCTTGGGAGAGATATACACTGAAGCTTTCTTT.

The table lists this clonotype with many counts. This rearrangement joins TRBV7-8 to TRBJ2-1; D is unclear. Trimming removed 0 bases from V and 3 bases from J, with 9 bases in between. Per germline, CDR1 SGHVS and CDR2 FQNEAQ. The CDR3 is 15 amino acids. As DNA, the CDR3 is TGTGCCAGCAGCTTAGCGTCGAACGACTACAATGAGCAGTTCTTC. As protein: CASSLASNDYNEQFF.

The chain joins TRBV11-2 to TRBJ1-5, with D unresolved. Germline CDR1 reads SGHAT; CDR2 reads FQNNGV. The CDR3 extends over 18 amino acids. V lost 1 base, J lost 3 bases, and 19 bases lay in between. The CDR3 loop reads CASSLGAERGRYNQPQHF. The CDR3 DNA sequence: TGTGCCAGCAGCTTAGGAGCGGAGCGAGGCAGGTACAATCAGCCCCAGCATTTT. Full variable domain (missing parts from reference TRBV11-2 and TRBJ1-5): EAGVAQSPRYKIIEKRQSVAFWCNPISGHATLYWYQQILGQGPKLLIQFQNNGVVDDSQLPKDRFSAERLKGVDSTLKIQPAKLEDSAVYLCASSLGAERGRYNQPQHFGDGTRLSIL.

The V call is TRBV4-2, the J call TRBJ2-2; possible D gene TRBD2, 5 bases. With 7 bases removed from V and 6 bases from J, the gap between germline ends came to 15 bases. The germline CDR1 and CDR2 sequences are LGHNA and YNFKEQ. The CDR3 runs to 14 residues. The DNA of the CDR3 is TGTGCCAGCAAACTAGAAAGTTTTGCCGGGGAGCTGTTTTTT. It specifies CASKLESFAGELFF.

In this sample, this clonotype turned up a few times. The J gene is TRBJ2-7, the V gene TRBV28, with 9 bases matching TRBD2. The CDR3 contains 15 residues. Per the germline V gene, CDR1 is MDHEN and CDR2 is SYDVKM. J lost 6 bases, V lost 3 bases, and 9 bases had no gene match. This chain's CDR3 is CASSFGTSGWVEQYF. The CDR3 DNA reads as TGTGCCAGCAGTTTCGGTACTAGCGGGTGGGTCGAGCAGTACTTC.

The chain is built from TRBV7-8 and TRBJ2-1; D assignment may be TRBD1 or TRBD2 (6 bases each). The CDR3 runs 13 residues. Looked up from germline, CDR1 is SGHVS and CDR2 is FQNEAQ. The ends were cut back, 5 bases at V and 9 bases at J, with 14 bases in the middle. The CDR3 DNA is TGTGCCAGCAGCCAGACTAGAGGGGGTGAGCAGTTCTTC. This sequence encodes CASSQTRGGEQFF.